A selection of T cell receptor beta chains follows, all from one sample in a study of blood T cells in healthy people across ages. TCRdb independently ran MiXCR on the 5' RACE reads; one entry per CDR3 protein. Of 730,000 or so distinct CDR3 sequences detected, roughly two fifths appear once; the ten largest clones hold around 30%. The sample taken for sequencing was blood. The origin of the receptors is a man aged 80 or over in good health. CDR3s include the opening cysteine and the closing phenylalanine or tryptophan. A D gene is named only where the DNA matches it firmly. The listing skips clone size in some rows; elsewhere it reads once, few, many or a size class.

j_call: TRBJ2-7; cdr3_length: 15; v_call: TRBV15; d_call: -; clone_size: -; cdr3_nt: TGTGCCACCAGCAGAGCCCAGACAGCCAACTACGAGCAGTACTTC; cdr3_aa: CATSRAQTANYEQYF
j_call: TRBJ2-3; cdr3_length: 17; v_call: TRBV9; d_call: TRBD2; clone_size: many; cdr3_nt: TGTGCCAGCAGCACGTTAGCGGGGGGGAGACCCACAGATACGCAGTATTTT; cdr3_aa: CASSTLAGGRPTDTQYF
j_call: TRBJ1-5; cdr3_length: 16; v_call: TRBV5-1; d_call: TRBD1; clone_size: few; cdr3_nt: TGCGCCAGCAGCTGGACGGGACAGGGGGCCAATCAGCCCCAGCATTTT; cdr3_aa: CASSWTGQGANQPQHF
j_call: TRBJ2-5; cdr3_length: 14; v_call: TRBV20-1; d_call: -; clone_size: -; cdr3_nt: TGCAGTGCTAGAGATTTGGGGGGGCCGGAGACCCAGTACTTC; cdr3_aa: CSARDLGGPETQYF
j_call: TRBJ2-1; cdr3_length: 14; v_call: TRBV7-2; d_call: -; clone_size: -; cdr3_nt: TGTGCCAGCAGCTTAGGGCTAGACGGAGAGACCCAGTTCTTC; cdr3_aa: CASSLGLDGETQFF
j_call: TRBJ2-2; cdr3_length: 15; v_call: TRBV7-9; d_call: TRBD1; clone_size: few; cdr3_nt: TGTGCCAGCAGCCCCCTGACAGGGTACACCGGGGAGCTGTTTTTT; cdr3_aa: CASSPLTGYTGELFF
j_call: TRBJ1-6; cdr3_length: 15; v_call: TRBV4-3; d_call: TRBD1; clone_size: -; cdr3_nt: TGCGCCAGCAGCCATCCCGGGACAGGGAATTCACCCCTCCACTTT; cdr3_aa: CASSHPGTGNSPLHF
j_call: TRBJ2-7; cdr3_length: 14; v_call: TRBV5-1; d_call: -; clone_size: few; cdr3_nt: TGCGCCAGCAGCTTGTCGGGTGTCTCCTACGAGCAGTACTTC; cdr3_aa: CASSLSGVSYEQYF
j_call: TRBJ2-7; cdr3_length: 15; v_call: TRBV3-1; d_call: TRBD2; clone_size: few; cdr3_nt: TGTGCCAGCAGCCAAGATCGGGGGGGGATCTACGAGCAGTACTTC; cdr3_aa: CASSQDRGGIYEQYF
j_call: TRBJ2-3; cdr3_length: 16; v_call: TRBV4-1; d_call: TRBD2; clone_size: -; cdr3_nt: TGCGCCAGCAGCCAACGGACTAGCGGGGGGTCGAGTACGCAGTATTTT; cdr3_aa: CASSQRTSGGSSTQYF
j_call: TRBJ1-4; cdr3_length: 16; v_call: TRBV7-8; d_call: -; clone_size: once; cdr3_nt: TGTGCCAGCAGCTTAGTTGCGGGGACAACTAATGAAAAACTGTTTTTT; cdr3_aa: CASSLVAGTTNEKLFF
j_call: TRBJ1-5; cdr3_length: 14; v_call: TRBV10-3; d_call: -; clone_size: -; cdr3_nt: TGTGCCATCAGTGAGGCGGGGAGGAATCAGCCCCAGCATTTT; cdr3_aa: CAISEAGRNQPQHF
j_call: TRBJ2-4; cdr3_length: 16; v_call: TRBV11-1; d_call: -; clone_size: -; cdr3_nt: TGTGCCAGCAGCCCGGGGGCGGGAGTTGCCAAAAACATTCAGTATTTC; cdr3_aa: CASSPGAGVAKNIQYF
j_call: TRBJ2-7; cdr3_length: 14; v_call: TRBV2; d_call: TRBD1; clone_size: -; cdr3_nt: TGTGCCAGCAGGGAACAGGGGGCCTCCTACGAGCAGTACTTC; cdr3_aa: CASREQGASYEQYF
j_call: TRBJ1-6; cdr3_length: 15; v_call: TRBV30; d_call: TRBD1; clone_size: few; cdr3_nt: TGTGCCTGGAGTGTACACGGGACAGGGACCTCACCCCTCCACTTT; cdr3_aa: CAWSVHGTGTSPLHF
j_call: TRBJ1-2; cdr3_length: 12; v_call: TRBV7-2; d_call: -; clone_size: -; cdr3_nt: TGTGCCAGCAGCCAACGAAAAAGGGGCTACACCTTC; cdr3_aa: CASSQRKRGYTF
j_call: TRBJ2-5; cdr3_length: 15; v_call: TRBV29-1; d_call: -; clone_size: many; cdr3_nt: TGCAGCGTTGACAGGGGAAACGGGAGACGGGAGACCCAGTACTTC; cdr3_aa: CSVDRGNGRRETQYF
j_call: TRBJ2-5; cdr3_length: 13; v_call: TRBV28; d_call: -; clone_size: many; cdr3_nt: TGTGCCAGCAGTTTAGGAGTCGGGAAGACCCAGTACTTC; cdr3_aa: CASSLGVGKTQYF
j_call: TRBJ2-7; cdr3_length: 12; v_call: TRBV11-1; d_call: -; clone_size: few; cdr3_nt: TGTGCCAGCAGCCGGAGTTACTACGAGCAGTACTTC; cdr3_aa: CASSRSYYEQYF
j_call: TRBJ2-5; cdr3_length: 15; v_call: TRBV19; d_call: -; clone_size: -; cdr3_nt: TGTGCCAGTAGTATAGATTCGGCCAGGGCCGAGACCCAGTACTTC; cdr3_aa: CASSIDSARAETQYF
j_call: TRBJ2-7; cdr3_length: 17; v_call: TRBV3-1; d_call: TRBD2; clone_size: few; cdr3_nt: TGTGCCAGCAGCCAAGTAGTTGTCGGGACTAGATCCTACGAGCAGTACTTC; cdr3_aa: CASSQVVVGTRSYEQYF
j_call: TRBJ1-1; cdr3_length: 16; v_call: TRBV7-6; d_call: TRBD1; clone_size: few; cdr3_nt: TGTGCCAGCAGCTTAGCTGGACAGGGCGGGAGGACTGAAGCTTTCTTT; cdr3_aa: CASSLAGQGGRTEAFF
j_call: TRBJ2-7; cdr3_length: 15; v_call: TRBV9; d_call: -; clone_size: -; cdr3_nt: TGTGCCAGCAGTGTAACTGGGTCATTTTACAATGAGCAGTACTTC; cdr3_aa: CASSVTGSFYNEQYF
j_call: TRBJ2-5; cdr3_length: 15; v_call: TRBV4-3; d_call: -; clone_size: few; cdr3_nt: TGCGCCAGCAGCCAGTACCGGGGGTACCAAGAGACCCAGTACTTC; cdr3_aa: CASSQYRGYQETQYF
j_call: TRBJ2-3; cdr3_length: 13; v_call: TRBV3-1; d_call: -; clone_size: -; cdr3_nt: TGTGCCAGCGGGCGCTCCCGGGGAGATACGCAGTATTTT; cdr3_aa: CASGRSRGDTQYF
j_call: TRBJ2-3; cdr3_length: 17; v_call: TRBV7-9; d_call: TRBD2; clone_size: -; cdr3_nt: TGTGCCAGCAGCTTAGAGGCTAGCGGTGAGGGGACAGATACGCAGTATTTT; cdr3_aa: CASSLEASGEGTDTQYF
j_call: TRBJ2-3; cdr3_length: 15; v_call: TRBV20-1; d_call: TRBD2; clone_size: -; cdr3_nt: TGCAGTGCAACCGGACTAGCGGGCCCCACAGATACGCAGTATTTT; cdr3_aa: CSATGLAGPTDTQYF
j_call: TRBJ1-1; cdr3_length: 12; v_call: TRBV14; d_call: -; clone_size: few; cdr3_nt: TGTGCCAGCAGCCCCATATTGGGTGAAGCTTTCTTT; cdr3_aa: CASSPILGEAFF
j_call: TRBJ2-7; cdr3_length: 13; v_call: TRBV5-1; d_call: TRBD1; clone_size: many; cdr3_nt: TGCGCCAGCAGCTCCGGACAGGGCTACGAGCAGTACTTC; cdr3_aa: CASSSGQGYEQYF
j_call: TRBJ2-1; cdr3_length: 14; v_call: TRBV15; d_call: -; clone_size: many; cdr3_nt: TGTGCCACCAGCAGGACCAGATACTACAATGAGCAGTTCTTC; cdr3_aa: CATSRTRYYNEQFF
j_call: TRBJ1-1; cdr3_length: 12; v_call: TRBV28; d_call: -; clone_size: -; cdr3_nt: TGTGCCAGCAGTCTCGGACAGTCCGAAGCTTTCTTT; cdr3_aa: CASSLGQSEAFF
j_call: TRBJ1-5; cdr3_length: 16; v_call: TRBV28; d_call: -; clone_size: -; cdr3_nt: TGTGCCAGCAGTGCCCTGGGGACGGGAGTCAATCAGCCCCAGCATTTT; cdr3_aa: CASSALGTGVNQPQHF
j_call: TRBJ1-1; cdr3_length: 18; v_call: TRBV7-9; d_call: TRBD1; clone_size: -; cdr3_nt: TGTGCCAGCAGCCCGTCGACAGGGGTCCACCACCAAAACACTGAAGCTTTCTTT; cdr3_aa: CASSPSTGVHHQNTEAFF
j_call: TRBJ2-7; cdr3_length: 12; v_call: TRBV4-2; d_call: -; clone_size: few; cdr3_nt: TGTGCCAGCAGCCAAGATTCCGACGAGCAGTACTTC; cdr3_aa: CASSQDSDEQYF
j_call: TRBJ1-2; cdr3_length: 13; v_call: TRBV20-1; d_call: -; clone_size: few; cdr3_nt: TGCAGTGCTATAAACACAGACAACTATGGCTACACCTTC; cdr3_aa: CSAINTDNYGYTF